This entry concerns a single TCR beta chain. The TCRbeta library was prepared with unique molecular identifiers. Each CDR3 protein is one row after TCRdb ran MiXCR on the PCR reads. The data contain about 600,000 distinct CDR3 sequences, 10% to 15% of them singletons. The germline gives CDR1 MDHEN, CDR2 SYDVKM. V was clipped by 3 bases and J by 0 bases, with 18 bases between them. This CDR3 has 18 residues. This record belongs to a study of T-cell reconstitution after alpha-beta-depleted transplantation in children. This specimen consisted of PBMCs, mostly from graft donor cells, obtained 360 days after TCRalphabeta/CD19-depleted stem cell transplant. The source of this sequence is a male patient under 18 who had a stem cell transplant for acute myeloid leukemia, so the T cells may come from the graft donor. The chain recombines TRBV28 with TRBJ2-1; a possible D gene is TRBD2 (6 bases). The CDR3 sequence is CASSLRPLLARSYNEQFF. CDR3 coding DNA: TGTGCCAGCAGTTTGAGGCCCCTTCTAGCGCGCTCCTACAATGAGCAGTTCTTC.